These 32 T cell receptor beta chains came from one sample sequenced in a study of cytomegalovirus exposure and HLA in healthy donors. Profiling relied on immunoSEQ multiplex PCR, and the TCRdb table lists in-frame clones only, not all of them. This sample has some 150,000 clones, with about 91% found just once. Sequenced: PBMCs. These receptors originate from a woman aged 18-35 years in good health and CMV-seropositive.

The chain couples TRBV9 to TRBJ2-1; 10 bases align to TRBD2. Trimming at V came to 0 bases and at J to 7 bases, leaving 4 bases not matched to a gene. The CDR3 sequence is 15 residues long. In germline, CDR1 is SGDLS, CDR2 YYNGEE. CDR3 sequence (DNA): TGTGCCAGCAGCGTAGATCCTAGCGGGGGTAATGAGCAGTTCTTC. Protein product: CASSVDPSGGNEQFF.

The J gene is TRBJ1-3, the V gene TRBV7-2, with D unresolved. The CDR3 is made up of 15 amino acids. Trimming left V 0 bases short and J 0 bases short, with 6 bases between. Germline CDR1 reads SGHTA; CDR2 reads FQGNSA. CDR3 amino acids: CASSLAGVSGNTIYF. CDR3 coding DNA: TGTGCCAGCAGCTTAGCGGGAGTCTCTGGAAACACCATATATTTT.

The J gene is TRBJ2-7, the V gene TRBV7-8; 7 nucleotides line up with TRBD2. The CDR3 is 19 residues long. V dropped 2 bases and J dropped 3; count of bases not matched to a gene: 19. CDR1 SGHVS and CDR2 FQNEAQ come from the germline V gene. DNA of the CDR3: TGTGCCAGCAGCTTACTTCTAGCGGCCATTCCGGGTGGCGGCTACGAGCAGTACTTC. Its protein product is CASSLLLAAIPGGGYEQYF.

This clone turned up a few times. This chain joins TRBV6-1 and TRBJ2-7, with 10 bases matching TRBD1. The V gene end was trimmed by 1 base and the J gene end by 5 bases; junction bases not matched to a gene: 8. Germline-derived CDR1 and CDR2 are MNHNS and SASEGT. The CDR3 length is 16 residues. In DNA form, the CDR3 reads TGTGCCAGCAGTGAAGGGTGGGGACAGGGGAGAGACGAGCAGTACTTC. It specifies CASSEGWGQGRDEQYF.

The rearrangement uses TRBV28 and TRBJ1-3; 11 bases match TRBD1. Germline V gene sequence: CDR1 MDHEN, CDR2 SYDVKM. The J segment lost 6 bases and the V segment lost 2 bases, leaving 3 bases of the junction unmatched. The CDR3 runs to 15 residues. The CDR3 bases are TGTGCCAGCAGTTTAGGGACAGGGGGGGCAAACACCATATATTTT. As protein: CASSLGTGGANTIYF. Variable domain in full (rest from reference TRBV28 and TRBJ1-3): DVKVTQSSRYLVKRTGEKVFLECVQDMDHENMFWYRQDPGLGLRLIYFSYDVKMKEKGDIPEGYSVSREKKERFSLILESASTNQTSMYLCASSLGTGGANTIYFGEGSWLTVV.

This chain links TRBV4-2 with TRBJ1-3; TRBD1 matches 8 bases. This CDR3 spans 17 amino acids. V lost 0 bases, J lost 1 base, and 5 bases stayed unmatched. Germline V gene data show CDR1 as LGHNA and CDR2 as YNFKEQ. The CDR3 bases are TGTGCCAGCAGCCAAGAAATGCAGGGGGCTTCTGGAAACACCATATATTTT. Translation gives CASSQEMQGASGNTIYF.

V usage is TRBV11-3 and J usage is TRBJ2-7, with D perhaps matching TRBD2 (5 bases). The CDR3 consists of 13 residues. V dropped 5 bases and J dropped 5 bases, with 13 bases sitting between them. CDR1 SGHNT and CDR2 YENEEA come from the germline V gene. The CDR3 region is CASSPPGSHEQYF. For the CDR3, the DNA is TGTGCCAGCAGCCCCCCGGGGTCCCACGAGCAGTACTTC.

This chain links TRBV2 with TRBJ1-1, with D possibly TRBD1 on 6 matching bases. CDR3 length: 13 residues. Trimming took off 6 bases at V and 1 base at J, with 9 bases between the two ends. Germline V lookup: CDR1 SNHLY, CDR2 FYNNEI. This CDR3 is CASRGQPNTEAFF. CDR3 coding DNA: TGTGCCAGCAGAGGACAGCCGAACACTGAAGCTTTCTTT.

Regarding this clone: Other DNA sequences from this sample encode an identical CDR3 as well. The chain is built from TRBV28 and TRBJ1-5, with a possible D match to TRBD1 (6 bases). Germline CDR1 MDHEN, CDR2 SYDVKM. V was shortened by 3 bases and J by 5 bases, with 11 bases between the two germline ends. The CDR3 sequence is 14 residues long. The CDR3 loop reads CASSLTGGYQPQHF. CDR3 DNA sequence: TGTGCCAGCAGTTTGACAGGAGGATATCAGCCCCAGCATTTT. Filled out from reference TRBV28 and TRBJ1-5, the complete variable domain reads DVKVTQSSRYLVKRTGEKVFLECVQDMDHENMFWYRQDPGLGLRLIYFSYDVKMKEKGDIPEGYSVSREKKERFSLILESASTNQTSMYLCASSLTGGYQPQHFGDGTRLSIL.

This chain connects TRBV6-4 to TRBJ2-5; 12 bases fit TRBD2. This CDR3 is built from 18 residues. V trimming: 2 bases; J trimming: 4 bases; junction bases outside the gene matches: 11. Germline lookup yields CDR1 MRHNA and CDR2 SNTAGT. The CDR3 DNA sequence: TGTGCCAGCAGTGACGTGGGACTAGCGGGCTATTCAGGAGAGACCCAGTACTTC. Translation gives CASSDVGLAGYSGETQYF.

A few counts support this clone. V usage is TRBV5-1 and J usage is TRBJ1-2, with TRBD1 matching over 9 bases. Per the germline V gene, CDR1 is SGHRS and CDR2 is YFSETQ. CDR3 length: 16 amino acids. Germline trimming cut 4 bases from V and 1 base from J; bases unmatched to any gene: 8. CDR3 DNA sequence: TGCGCCAGCAGCCAGGGGACAGGGAACCATAACTATGGCTACACCTTC. This sequence encodes CASSQGTGNHNYGYTF.

The chain employs TRBV18 and TRBJ1-6; TRBD1 matches at 9 bases. The CDR3 runs to 14 residues. The ends lost 4 bases at V and 10 bases at J; junction bases unmatched: 5. Germline CDR1 and CDR2: KGHSH and LQKENI. The DNA of the CDR3 is TGTGCCAGCTCACTACAGGGGGCTCAGTCACCCCTCCACTTT. Amino acid sequence: CASSLQGAQSPLHF.

V gene TRBV5-1 combines with J gene TRBJ2-7, with 8 bases fitting TRBD2. This CDR3 comprises 15 residues. In germline, CDR1 is SGHRS, CDR2 YFSETQ. Trimming at V came to 4 bases and at J to 5 bases, leaving 11 bases not matched to a gene. The CDR3 DNA reads as TGCGCCAGCAGCCCGAGCGCGGTAGCGGGAAACGAGCAGTACTTC. Its protein is CASSPSAVAGNEQYF.

V gene TRBV19 combines with J gene TRBJ2-6, with TRBD1 matching over 7 bases. Germline values: CDR1 LNHDA, CDR2 SQIVND (reference sequence). V gave up 4 bases and J gave up 2 bases; unmatched junction bases: 2. This CDR3 region has 15 residues. CDR3 sequence: CASSNDRAGANVLTF. The CDR3 nucleotides read TGTGCCAGTAGTAATGACAGGGCTGGGGCCAACGTCCTGACTTTC.

The V and J genes are TRBV9 and TRBJ1-6; tentatively, D is TRBD1 (5 bases). Between the trimmed V and J ends, which lost 4 bases and 7 bases, there was a span of 18 bases. Germline assignment: CDR1 SGDLS and CDR2 YYNGEE. The CDR3 runs to 16 residues. The CDR3 coding sequence is TGTGCCAGCAGCTCCTTGGGGGGGACTGAAAATTCACCCCTCCACTTT. This sequence encodes CASSSLGGTENSPLHF. The variable domain in full, completed from reference TRBV9 and TRBJ1-6, reads DSGVTQTPKHLITATGQRVTLRCSPRSGDLSVYWYQQSLDQGLQFLIQYYNGEERAKGNILERFSAQQFPDLHSELNLSSLELGDSALYFCASSSLGGTENSPLHFGNGTRLTVT.

The V gene is TRBV6-5, the J gene TRBJ1-5; D uncertain. The CDR3 extends over 15 amino acids. V lost 2 bases and J 2 bases, leaving 10 bases between the germline ends. The V gene's germline CDR1 is MNHEY and CDR2 SVGAGI. CDR3 sequence reads: CASSYSWGGNQPQHF. In nucleotides, the CDR3 is TGTGCCAGCAGTTACAGCTGGGGAGGCAATCAGCCCCAGCATTTT.

The V gene is TRBV28, the J gene TRBJ2-1; D might be TRBD2 (6 bases). This CDR3 spans 15 amino acids. Germline V lookup: CDR1 MDHEN, CDR2 SYDVKM. Trimming removed 2 bases at V and 3 bases at J, with 11 bases between. CDR3 in DNA: TGTGCCAGCAGTTTAGGGGGGAGCCACTACAATGAGCAGTTCTTC. Its protein product is CASSLGGSHYNEQFF.

The genes are TRBV5-1 and TRBJ2-5; D may be TRBD2 (5 bases). Germline V CDR1 and CDR2: SGHRS, YFSETQ. Trimming removed 3 bases at V and 5 bases at J, with 14 bases between. The CDR3 extends over 14 amino acids. CDR3 amino acids: CASSSDSPQETQYF. CDR3 DNA sequence: TGCGCCAGCAGCTCGGACTCCCCTCAGGAGACCCAGTACTTC.

The chain couples TRBV4-2 to TRBJ1-1; the D is unclear. CDR1 LGHNA and CDR2 YNFKEQ come from the germline V gene. This CDR3 contains 15 residues. V was cut by 0 bases and J by 0 bases, with 8 bases left in between. The CDR3 spells CASSQESLMNTEAFF. CDR3 nucleotide sequence: TGTGCCAGCAGCCAAGAATCCCTTATGAACACTGAAGCTTTCTTT.

This clone came up once. The chain employs TRBV5-4 and TRBJ2-3; 15 bases line up with TRBD2. V was pared by 3 bases and J by 6 bases, with 17 bases of the junction left unmatched. This CDR3 has 20 residues. Germline V gene lookup returns CDR1 SGHNT and CDR2 YYREEE (reference sequence). The CDR3 nucleotides read TGTGCCAGCAGCTCCCGGACTAGCGGGGGGGAGGTCGGGCAATGGGATACGCAGTATTTT. Translated: CASSSRTSGGEVGQWDTQYF.

The chain uses TRBV27 and TRBJ2-3; no firm D call. V was cut by 3 bases and J by 2 bases, with 15 bases left in between. The CDR3 contains 16 residues. Germline loops: CDR1 MNHEY, CDR2 SMNVEV (reference sequence). In DNA, the CDR3 is TGTGCCAGCAGTTTTGGCACACTCCAGGCCACAGATACGCAGTATTTT. This codes for CASSFGTLQATDTQYF.

The chain couples TRBV4-1 to TRBJ1-5; possible D gene TRBD1, 6 bases. Germline V gives CDR1 MGHRA, CDR2 YSYEKL. V was clipped by 1 base and J by 1 base, with 17 bases between them. This CDR3 spans 18 amino acids. This chain's CDR3 is CASSQGGGGGTSNQPQHF. In DNA, the CDR3 is TGCGCCAGCAGCCAAGGTGGGGGAGGGGGGACAAGCAATCAGCCCCAGCATTTT.

The CDR3, as DNA: TGCGCCAGCAGCTGGACAGGGGGAAATTACGAGCAGTACTTC. The encoded protein is CASSWTGGNYEQYF. The chain has TRBV5-1 and TRBJ2-7, with TRBD1 identical over 10 bases. Germline V lookup: CDR1 SGHRS, CDR2 YFSETQ. J gave up 4 bases and V 3 bases, and 4 bases lay outside the gene matches. The CDR3 is 14 residues long. The variable domain in full, with the rest retrieved from reference TRBV5-1 and TRBJ2-7, is KAGVTQTPRYLIKTRGQQVTLSCSPISGHRSVSWYQQTPGQGLQFLFEYFSETQRNKGNFPGRFSGRQFSNSRSEMNVSTLELGDSALYLCASSWTGGNYEQYFGPGTRLTVT.

This chain links TRBV7-9 with TRBJ2-7; D unclear. The germline V gene encodes CDR1 SEHNR and CDR2 FQNEAQ (reference sequence). The V and J ends lost 1 base and 2 bases respectively, with 9 bases between them. This CDR3 is 14 amino acids long. The CDR3 DNA reads as TGTGCCAGCAGCTTAGTTGTAGATCCCTACGAGCAGTACTTC. Translated: CASSLVVDPYEQYF.

V and J are TRBV6-1 and TRBJ2-4; 9 nucleotides align to TRBD2. Germline values: CDR1 MNHNS, CDR2 SASEGT. The ends lost 2 bases at V and 0 bases at J; junction bases unmatched: 8. CDR3 length: 18 amino acids. The CDR3 loop reads CASSESRTSAIAKNIQYF. The DNA of the CDR3 is TGTGCCAGCAGTGAATCTAGGACTAGCGCTATAGCCAAAAACATTCAGTACTTC.

J is TRBJ2-1 and V is TRBV19, with 9 bases aligning to TRBD2. CDR3 length: 16 residues. The V gene end was trimmed by 1 base and the J gene end by 2 bases; junction bases not matched to a gene: 3. Germline-derived CDR1 and CDR2 are LNHDA and SQIVND (reference sequence). This CDR3 is CASSIAGGRAYNEQFF. CDR3 nucleotide sequence: TGTGCCAGTAGTATAGCGGGCGGGAGGGCCTACAATGAGCAGTTCTTC.

This clone was counted between two and nine times. This chain links TRBV7-8 with TRBJ2-1; 9 bases line up with TRBD1. This CDR3 spans 14 amino acids. Germline values: CDR1 SGHVS, CDR2 FQNEAQ. With V trimmed by 3 bases and J by 5 bases, 2 bases remained unmatched. The CDR3 region has the DNA TGTGCCAGCAGCTTTGGGACAGGGCACAATGAGCAGTTCTTC. This encodes CASSFGTGHNEQFF.

In its sample, this clone was seen once. This sequence joins TRBV5-1 and TRBJ1-4; unclear D gene. The CDR3 loop spans 15 amino acids. With 4 bases removed from V and 0 bases from J, the gap between germline ends came to 10 bases. Germline lookup yields CDR1 SGHRS and CDR2 YFSETQ. The DNA of the CDR3 is TGCGCCAGCAGCGTGCCGGGTGCAACTAATGAAAAACTGTTTTTT. Protein sequence: CASSVPGATNEKLFF. Based on the CDR3 plus reference TRBV5-1 and TRBJ1-4, the full variable domain is KAGVTQTPRYLIKTRGQQVTLSCSPISGHRSVSWYQQTPGQGLQFLFEYFSETQRNKGNFPGRFSGRQFSNSRSEMNVSTLELGDSALYLCASSVPGATNEKLFFGSGTQLSVL.

The chain links TRBV29-1 to TRBJ1-2; 8 nucleotides align to TRBD1. Germline loops: CDR1 SQVTM, CDR2 ANQGSEA. The ends lost 7 bases at V and 2 bases at J; junction bases unmatched: 3. CDR3 length equals 12 residues. CDR3 loop: CSGRTGNYGYTF. CDR3 sequence (DNA): TGCAGCGGCCGGACAGGGAACTATGGCTACACCTTC.

The rearrangement uses TRBV5-4 and TRBJ2-2; TRBD1 agrees at 10 bases. Trimming took 4 bases from V and 7 from J; bases not matched to a gene: 4. The CDR3 covers 14 residues. Germline V gene sequence: CDR1 SGHNT, CDR2 YYREEE (reference sequence). CDR3: CASSRDRGSGELFF. For the CDR3, the DNA is TGTGCCAGCAGCCGGGACAGGGGCAGCGGGGAGCTGTTTTTT.

This rearrangement joins TRBV19 to TRBJ2-3, with 10 bases aligning to TRBD1. V trimming: 6 bases; J trimming: 4 bases; junction bases outside the gene matches: 10. Germline lookup yields CDR1 LNHDA and CDR2 SQIVND (reference sequence). This CDR3 region has 16 residues. Written as DNA, the CDR3 is TGTGCCAGTAGAAAGAGACAGGGGGCAGGCGCAGATACGCAGTATTTT. Its protein is CASRKRQGAGADTQYF.

V usage is TRBV6-1 and J usage is TRBJ2-1; maybe TRBD2 (5 bases). The CDR3 extends over 15 amino acids. Trimming took off 1 base at V and 4 bases at J, with 11 bases between the two ends. Looked up from germline, CDR1 is MNHNS and CDR2 is SASEGT. CDR3 loop: CASSEVSALYNEQFF. CDR3 DNA: TGTGCCAGCAGTGAAGTTAGCGCCCTATACAATGAGCAGTTCTTC.